The sequence of this T cell receptor beta chain was determined in a study of blood T cell repertoires in COVID-19. This clone was recorded only once. TCRdb's table, derived via immunoSEQ multiplex PCR, lists solely in-frame clones and lacks some. The sample includes 350,000 to 450,000 clones, approximately 86% of them seen just once. The TCR sequence derives from an older woman with COVID-19, enrolled during active disease. Material: peripheral blood.

CDR3 sequence (DNA): TGTGCCAGCAGTGAAGGACACAGCTCCTACAATGAGCAGTTCTTC. Its protein is CASSEGHSSYNEQFF. The V call is TRBV2, the J call TRBJ2-1; D is unresolved. CDR1 is SNHLY, CDR2 FYNNEI, per germline. The CDR3 is 15 residues long. Trimming took off 1 base at V and 0 bases at J, with 7 bases between the two ends.